The 17 T cell receptor beta chains given below trace back to one sample, sequenced in a study of T-cell memory formation after mild COVID-19. TCRdb reprocessed the 5' RACE reads via MiXCR and lists one record per CDR3 protein. The profile shows hundreds of thousands of distinct CDR3 sequences, roughly 25% of them singletons. Sequenced: PBMCs or a T cell subset sorted from them (not recorded which). The receptors originated from an adult woman who had mild COVID-19 (a few samples of this study predate the infection). Cell type and time point are not known.

This clonotype was detected many times. The V gene is TRBV5-6, the J gene TRBJ2-7; D is ambiguous. CDR3 length equals 15 residues. The V end was cut by 0 bases, the J end by 4 bases, with 14 bases between. Germline values: CDR1 SGHDT, CDR2 YYEEEE. The CDR3 DNA reads as TGTGCCAGCAGCTTGGTGAGCGAAGTAAGATACGAGCAGTACTTC. Amino acids: CASSLVSEVRYEQYF.

This chain links TRBV30 with TRBJ2-7; 8 nucleotides match TRBD1. The CDR3 is 17 amino acids. V shed 1 base, J shed 0 bases, and the junction held 11 bases outside the gene matches. CDR1 and CDR2 (germline): GTSNPN, SVGIG (reference sequence). The CDR3 nucleotides are TGTGCCTGGAGTGCCCGTGCTGGACAGGGCAACTCCTACGAGCAGTACTTC. Amino acid sequence: CAWSARAGQGNSYEQYF. Together with reference TRBV30 and TRBJ2-7, the CDR3 gives the full variable domain: SQTIHQWPATLVQPVGSPLSLECTVEGTSNPNLYWYRQAAGRGLQLLFYSVGIGQISSEVPQNLSASRPQDRQFILSSKKLLLSDSGFYLCAWSARAGQGNSYEQYFGPGTRLTVT.

The chain has TRBV24-1 and TRBJ1-3; D unresolved. This CDR3 comprises 17 residues. Germline loops: CDR1 KGHDR, CDR2 SFDVKD. The V end was cut by 9 bases, the J end by 0 bases, with 20 bases between. The CDR3: CATRKGRARISGNTIYF. For the CDR3, the DNA is TGTGCCACCCGGAAGGGCCGAGCTCGGATCTCTGGAAACACCATATATTTT.

In this sample, this clonotype turned up a few times. The chain combines TRBV5-4 with TRBJ1-1, with 10 bases aligning to TRBD1. V lost 4 bases and J lost 1; bases outside the gene matches: 1. There are 14 residues in the CDR3. The germline V gene has CDR1 SGHNT and CDR2 YYREEE (reference sequence). CDR3: CASSRQGANTEAFF. The DNA for the CDR3 is TGTGCCAGCAGCCGACAGGGGGCGAACACTGAAGCTTTCTTT.

This clonotype has more than one count but fewer than ten. The rearrangement joins TRBV5-1 to TRBJ2-2; 8 bases fit TRBD2. From germline, CDR1 is SGHRS and CDR2 YFSETQ. This CDR3 contains 14 residues. J was trimmed by 7 bases and V by 7 bases; bases with no gene match: 9. The CDR3 loop is CASSNGREGGELFF. The CDR3 region has the DNA TGCGCCAGCTCTAACGGGAGGGAAGGCGGGGAGCTGTTTTTT.

The rearrangement uses TRBV29-1 and TRBJ2-4; D is unresolved. The germline CDR1 and CDR2 sequences are SQVTM and ANQGSEA. Trimming pared 2 bases from V and 2 bases from J, leaving 7 bases between. CDR3 length: 13 residues. CDR3 protein: CSVERQTKNIQYF. The DNA of the CDR3 is TGCAGCGTTGAAAGGCAGACCAAAAACATTCAGTACTTC. Complete variable domain (other parts from reference TRBV29-1 and TRBJ2-4): SAVISQKPSRDICQRGTSLTIQCQVDSQVTMMFWYRQQPGQSLTLIATANQGSEATYESGFVIDKFPISRPNLTFSTLTVSNMSPEDSSIYLCSVERQTKNIQYFGAGTRLSVL.

This clonotype was picked up many times. The V call is TRBV3-1, the J call TRBJ2-1; TRBD2 agrees at 7 bases. Germline CDR1 reads LGHDT; CDR2 reads YNNKEL (reference sequence). The CDR3 is made up of 15 amino acids. J lost 3 bases, V lost 4 bases, and 6 bases had no gene match. CDR3 sequence (DNA): TGTGCCAGCAGCCCCCCCCTAGCGGTCTACAATGAGCAGTTCTTC. This sequence encodes CASSPPLAVYNEQFF.

This clonotype was observed a handful of times. This chain joins TRBV24-1 and TRBJ2-7, with TRBD1 matching 8 bases. Germline V gene data show CDR1 as KGHDR and CDR2 as SFDVKD. After removal of 5 bases from V and 0 bases from J, the junction contained 11 bases not matched to a gene. This CDR3 region has 17 residues. The CDR3 region has the DNA TGTGCCACCAGTGCCAATACCGGGACAGGACACTCCTACGAGCAGTACTTC. This encodes CATSANTGTGHSYEQYF.

This chain links TRBV5-5 with TRBJ1-1, with TRBD1 matching 8 bases. After removal of 4 bases from V and 4 bases from J, the junction contained 3 bases not matched to a gene. There are 13 residues in the CDR3. Germline CDR1 reads SGHKS; CDR2 reads YYEKEE (reference sequence). The DNA for the CDR3 is TGTGCCAGCAGCGTCAGGGGGCTCACTGAAGCTTTCTTT. Translation: CASSVRGLTEAFF.

This sequence joins TRBV12-3 or TRBV12-4 and TRBJ2-2, with D possibly being TRBD2 (5 bases). Deletions cut 8 bases from V and 2 bases from J, with 9 bases between. The CDR3 extends over 13 amino acids. DNA for the CDR3: TGTGCCAGCGAGGGCATCAACACCGGGGAGCTGTTTTTT. The encoded protein is CASEGINTGELFF.

The chain joins TRBV5-1 to TRBJ2-2, with TRBD1 as a possible D gene (6 bases). The CDR3 sequence is 15 residues long. V lost 1 base, J lost 1 base, and 8 bases lay in between. CDR1 is SGHRS, CDR2 YFSETQ, per germline. The CDR3 protein is CASSLRDKNTGELFF. The DNA of the CDR3 is TGCGCCAGCAGCTTGAGGGACAAGAACACCGGGGAGCTGTTTTTT. Together with reference TRBV5-1 and TRBJ2-2, the CDR3 gives the full variable domain: KAGVTQTPRYLIKTRGQQVTLSCSPISGHRSVSWYQQTPGQGLQFLFEYFSETQRNKGNFPGRFSGRQFSNSRSEMNVSTLELGDSALYLCASSLRDKNTGELFFGEGSRLTVL.

The chain combines TRBV5-5 with TRBJ1-5, with no clear D. Per germline, CDR1 SGHKS and CDR2 YYEKEE (reference sequence). Deletions cut 3 bases from V and 1 base from J, with 5 bases between. CDR3 length: 13 amino acids. CDR3 in amino acids: CASSWASNQPQHF. The CDR3 DNA sequence: TGTGCCAGCAGCTGGGCAAGCAATCAGCCCCAGCATTTT.

Regarding this clonotype: A much larger clone differs by one base, so this may be a read error. CDR3 sequence: CASSVGEGYEQYF. CDR3 bases: TGTGCCAGCAGCGTAGGGGAGGGGTACGAGCAGTACTTC. This chain links TRBV9 with TRBJ2-7; 7 bases line up with TRBD2. Germline V gives CDR1 SGDLS, CDR2 YYNGEE. The CDR3 is made up of 13 amino acids. The V segment lost 0 bases and the J segment 4 bases; nucleotides outside the gene matches: 1.

The CDR3 spells CASRGGTASTDTQYF. Here the CDR3 DNA reads TGTGCCAGCAGGGGGGGGACAGCCAGCACAGATACGCAGTATTTT. This sequence joins TRBV2 and TRBJ2-3, with D perhaps TRBD1 or TRBD2 (7 bases each). This CDR3 has 15 residues. The V gene lost 6 bases and the J gene lost 0 bases, with 13 bases spanning the gap. The germline V gene has CDR1 SNHLY and CDR2 FYNNEI. Full variable domain (missing parts from reference TRBV2 and TRBJ2-3): EPEVTQTPSHQVTQMGQEVILRCVPISNHLYFYWYRQILGQKVEFLVSFYNNEISEKSEIFDDQFSVERPDGSNFTLKIRSTKLEDSAMYFCASRGGTASTDTQYFGPGTRLTVL.

The chain employs TRBV4-1 and TRBJ2-1; a weak D match, TRBD2 (6 bases). CDR1 and CDR2 (germline): MGHRA, YSYEKL. The CDR3 spans 15 residues. Trimming left V 4 bases short and J 5 bases short, with 15 bases between. This chain's CDR3 is CASSPLTSGDNEQFF. For the CDR3, the DNA is TGCGCCAGCAGCCCTCTCACGTCGGGAGACAATGAGCAGTTCTTC.

This clonotype has more than one count but fewer than ten. The CDR3 sequence: CASSGGLEEQYF. CDR3 in DNA: TGTGCCAGCAGCGGGGGGTTGGAAGAGCAGTACTTC. The chain has TRBV12-3 or TRBV12-4 and TRBJ2-7; TRBD2 matches at 7 bases. The V segment lost 6 bases and the J segment 7 bases; nucleotides outside the gene matches: 6. This CDR3 comprises 12 residues.

The chain uses TRBV7-9 and TRBJ1-5; possible D gene TRBD1, 5 bases. V was trimmed by 4 bases and J by 6 bases, leaving 7 bases between them. Per germline, CDR1 SEHNR and CDR2 FQNEAQ (reference sequence). The CDR3 extends over 12 amino acids. The CDR3 region has the DNA TGTGCCAGCAGCTCTCAGGGTCAGCCCCAGCATTTT. Translating gives CASSSQGQPQHF.